This T cell receptor beta chain emerged from a study of cytotoxic CD8 clonotypes in ibrutinib-treated CLL. Study-level points and caveats: Clonality went higher at ibrutinib response and then dropped back toward baseline at progression. Treatment left the uncommon public clonotypes either contracted or stable in frequency.

Between the trimmed V and J ends, which lost 3 bases and 2 bases, there was a span of 7 bases. This CDR3 is 13 amino acids long. The germline V gene encodes CDR1 LNHDA and CDR2 SQIVND (reference sequence). Method: immunoSEQ multiplex PCR; TCRdb's copy keeps in-frame clones and lacks some. The sample has 250,000 to 350,000 clones; roughly four fifths are singletons. To note about this clone: Antigen specificity is unknown. Other DNA sequences within the sample encode an identical CDR3.

The input for sequencing was PBMCs, taken at disease progression, from a patient treated with ibrutinib. The chain carries TRBV19 and TRBJ1-2; no reliable D call. The sequence came from a human donor with chronic lymphocytic leukemia. Here the CDR3 reads CASSMGGNYGYTF. In DNA form, the CDR3 reads TGTGCCAGTAGTATGGGTGGGAACTATGGCTACACCTTC.